This section outlines one T cell receptor (beta chain) sequence together with its context. Its antigen is undetermined. TCRdb re-called the reads with MiXCR, one entry per CDR3 protein. The data contain just under 500,000 distinct CDR3 sequences, 33% of them singletons. This sample is part of a study of T cell repertoires in cytomegalovirus infection. Study-level information: CMV epitopes, recently identified HLA-C-restricted and well-studied HLA-B-restricted, were used. TCR beta signatures that were public indicated CMV infection and matching HLA type.

General study results and limits: In two of eight donors, the top clonotype was HLA-C-restricted CMV-specific.

V was cut by 6 bases and J by 4 bases, with 16 bases left in between. This CDR3 comprises 14 residues. CDR1 is SNHLY and CDR2 is FYNNEI in the germline V gene. This receptor was obtained from a human donor in good health (CMV status not recorded). Some clones in this sample may be carry-over from other donors' samples. Specimen: cultured PBMCs, collected from culture after CMV antigen stimulation. V usage is TRBV2 and J usage is TRBJ2-7; possibly TRBD2 for D (5 bases). CDR3: CASRLDGHSYEQYF. CDR3 coding DNA: TGTGCCAGCAGACTAGACGGCCACTCATACGAGCAGTACTTC. Full variable domain (missing parts from reference TRBV2 and TRBJ2-7): EPEVTQTPSHQVTQMGQEVILRCVPISNHLYFYWYRQILGQKVEFLVSFYNNEISEKSEIFDDQFSVERPDGSNFTLKIRSTKLEDSAMYFCASRLDGHSYEQYFGPGTRLTVT.